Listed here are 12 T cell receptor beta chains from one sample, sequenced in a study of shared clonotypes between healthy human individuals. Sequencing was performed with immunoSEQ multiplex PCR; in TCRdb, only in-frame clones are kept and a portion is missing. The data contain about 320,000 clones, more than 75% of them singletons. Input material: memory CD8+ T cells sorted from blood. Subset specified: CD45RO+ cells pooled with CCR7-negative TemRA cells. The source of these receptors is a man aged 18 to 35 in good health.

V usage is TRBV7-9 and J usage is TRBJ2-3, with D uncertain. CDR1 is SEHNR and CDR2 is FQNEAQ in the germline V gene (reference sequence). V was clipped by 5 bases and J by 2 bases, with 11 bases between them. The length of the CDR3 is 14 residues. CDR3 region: CASSPVSHTDTQYF. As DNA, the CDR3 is TGTGCCAGCAGCCCCGTAAGCCACACAGATACGCAGTATTTT.

This CDR3 reads CASGGLAGTYEQYF. CDR3 bases: TGTGCCAGCGGGGGACTAGCGGGAACCTACGAGCAGTACTTC. The chain couples TRBV28 to TRBJ2-7; TRBD2 agrees at 13 bases. This CDR3 is 14 amino acids long. The V segment lost 8 bases and the J segment 2 bases; nucleotides outside the gene matches: 3. Germline-derived CDR1 and CDR2 are MDHEN and SYDVKM. The whole variable domain, remainder taken from reference TRBV28 and TRBJ2-7, is DVKVTQSSRYLVKRTGEKVFLECVQDMDHENMFWYRQDPGLGLRLIYFSYDVKMKEKGDIPEGYSVSREKKERFSLILESASTNQTSMYLCASGGLAGTYEQYFGPGTRLTVT.

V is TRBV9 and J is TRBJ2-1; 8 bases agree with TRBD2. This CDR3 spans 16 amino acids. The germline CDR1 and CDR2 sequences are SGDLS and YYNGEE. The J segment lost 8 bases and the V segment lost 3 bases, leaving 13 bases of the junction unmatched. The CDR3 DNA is TGTGCCAGCAGCGAGCCTAGCGGGCCGGCCTTCGATGAGCAGTTCTTC. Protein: CASSEPSGPAFDEQFF.

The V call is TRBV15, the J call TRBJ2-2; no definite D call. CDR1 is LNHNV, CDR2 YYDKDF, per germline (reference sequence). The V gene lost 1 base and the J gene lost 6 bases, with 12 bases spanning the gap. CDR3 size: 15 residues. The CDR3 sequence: CATSRVPSVAGELFF. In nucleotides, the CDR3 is TGTGCCACCAGCAGAGTCCCGTCAGTGGCCGGGGAGCTGTTTTTT.

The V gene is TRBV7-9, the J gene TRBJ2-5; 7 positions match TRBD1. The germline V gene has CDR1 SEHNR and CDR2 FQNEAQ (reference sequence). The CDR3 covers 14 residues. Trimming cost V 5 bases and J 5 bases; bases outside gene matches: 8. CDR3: CASSQTGWLETQYF. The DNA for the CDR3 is TGTGCCAGCAGCCAGACAGGGTGGTTGGAGACCCAGTACTTC.

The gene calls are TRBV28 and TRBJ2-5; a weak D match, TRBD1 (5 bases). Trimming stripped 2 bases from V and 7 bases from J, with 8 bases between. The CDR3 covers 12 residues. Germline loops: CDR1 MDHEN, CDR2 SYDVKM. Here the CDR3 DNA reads TGTGCCAGCAGTTTAAGGGGCGGGACCCAGTACTTC. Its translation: CASSLRGGTQYF.

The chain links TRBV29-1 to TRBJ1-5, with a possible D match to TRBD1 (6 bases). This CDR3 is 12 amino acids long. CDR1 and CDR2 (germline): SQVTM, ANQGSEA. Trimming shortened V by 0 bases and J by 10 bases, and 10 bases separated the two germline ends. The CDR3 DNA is TGCAGCGTTGAAGATCAAGGGGGACCCCAGCATTTT. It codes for CSVEDQGGPQHF.

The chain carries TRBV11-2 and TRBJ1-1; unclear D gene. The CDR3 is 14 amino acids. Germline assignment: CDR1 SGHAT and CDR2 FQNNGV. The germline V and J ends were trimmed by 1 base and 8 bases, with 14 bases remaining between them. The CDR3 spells CASSLVEYRPEAFF. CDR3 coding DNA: TGTGCCAGCAGCTTAGTCGAGTACCGACCCGAAGCTTTCTTT.

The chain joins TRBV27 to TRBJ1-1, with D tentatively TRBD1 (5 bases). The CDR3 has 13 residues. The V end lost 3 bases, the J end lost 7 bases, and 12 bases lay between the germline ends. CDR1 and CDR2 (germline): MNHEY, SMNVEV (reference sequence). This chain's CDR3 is CASSLRGSGEAFF. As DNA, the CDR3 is TGTGCCAGCAGTTTGAGGGGATCGGGTGAAGCTTTCTTT.

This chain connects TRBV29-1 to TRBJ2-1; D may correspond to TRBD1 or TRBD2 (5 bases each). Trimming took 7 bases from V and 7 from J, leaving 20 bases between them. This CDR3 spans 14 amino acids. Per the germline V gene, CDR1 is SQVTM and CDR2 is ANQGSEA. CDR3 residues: CSAPDGAALNEQFF. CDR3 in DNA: TGCAGCGCCCCAGACGGGGCAGCCTTGAATGAGCAGTTCTTC.

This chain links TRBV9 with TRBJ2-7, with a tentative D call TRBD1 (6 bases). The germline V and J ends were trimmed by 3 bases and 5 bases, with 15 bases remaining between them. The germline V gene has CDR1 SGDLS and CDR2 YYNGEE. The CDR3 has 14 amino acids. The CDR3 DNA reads TGTGCCAGCAGCGCTACAGGGTTAGGGGACGAGCAGTACTTC. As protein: CASSATGLGDEQYF.

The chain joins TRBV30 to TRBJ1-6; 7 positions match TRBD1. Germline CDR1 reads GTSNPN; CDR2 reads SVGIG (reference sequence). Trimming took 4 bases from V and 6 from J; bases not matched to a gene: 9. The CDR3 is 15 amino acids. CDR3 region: CAWTLGAGGNSPLHF. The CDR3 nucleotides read TGTGCCTGGACCCTGGGGGCAGGGGGTAATTCACCCCTCCACTTT.